Listed below are T cell receptor beta chains from one sample, sequenced in a study of cytomegalovirus exposure and HLA in healthy donors. Profiled with immunoSEQ multiplex PCR; TCRdb holds only in-frame clones, not every one. This sample has fewer than 250,000 clones, with over 65% found just once. The sample comprised PBMCs. These receptors were collected from a man between 18 and 35 years old in good health and CMV-seronegative. Each CDR3 is given with its conserved first and last residue. A D gene is named only where the DNA matches it firmly. Part of the rows lack a size; the others show once, few, many or a class for expanded clones.

J: TRBJ2-6
D: NA
size: NA
V: TRBV6-1
DNA: TGTGCCAGCAGTGCATCAGACTTGATGTGGGGGGCCAACGTCCTGACTTTC
CDR3: CASSASDLMWGANVLTF

J: TRBJ2-2
D: TRBD2
size: NA
V: TRBV15
DNA: TGTGCCACCAGCAGAGAACGGGGCGGGAGGACCGGGGAGCTGTTTTTT
CDR3: CATSRERGGRTGELFF

J: TRBJ2-1
D: NA
size: NA
V: TRBV19
DNA: TGTGCCAGTAGTATCAACTTGCCTGATCCCCATGAGCAGTTCTTC
CDR3: CASSINLPDPHEQFF

J: TRBJ2-2
D: TRBD1
size: once
V: TRBV28
DNA: TGTGCCAGCAGTTCCCTGACAGGGGAATGGACCGGGGAGCTGTTTTTT
CDR3: CASSSLTGEWTGELFF

J: TRBJ2-7
D: TRBD1
size: NA
V: TRBV27
DNA: TGTGCCAGCAGCTTGACAGGGGGCAAAAACGAGCAGTACTTC
CDR3: CASSLTGGKNEQYF

J: TRBJ2-7
D: NA
size: NA
V: TRBV7-9
DNA: TGTGCCAGCAGCTACCGGGACAAGTACGAGCAGTACTTC
CDR3: CASSYRDKYEQYF

J: TRBJ1-5
D: NA
size: NA
V: TRBV19
DNA: TGTGCCAGCGCTACAGATAGTGGCAATCAGCCCCAGCATTTT
CDR3: CASATDSGNQPQHF

J: TRBJ2-1
D: NA
size: NA
V: TRBV30
DNA: TGTGCCTGGAGTCTTCAAACGGGGAATGAGCAGTTCTTC
CDR3: CAWSLQTGNEQFF

J: TRBJ2-5
D: NA
size: NA
V: TRBV7-9
DNA: TGTGCCAGCAGCTTCCGAGGTGGGGAGACCCAGTACTTC
CDR3: CASSFRGGETQYF

J: TRBJ1-1
D: NA
size: NA
V: TRBV21-1
DNA: TGTGCCAGCAGCAGGGGGAGGGTAACTGAAGCTTTCTTT
CDR3: CASSRGRVTEAFF

J: TRBJ1-5
D: NA
size: NA
V: TRBV28
DNA: TGTGCCAGCAGGACAATTGGGGCGGAGAATCAGCCCCAGCATTTT
CDR3: CASRTIGAENQPQHF

J: TRBJ1-1
D: TRBD1
size: few
V: TRBV7-2
DNA: TGTGCCAGCAGCTTAGGAGACAGGGATGCTGAAGCTTTCTTT
CDR3: CASSLGDRDAEAFF

J: TRBJ2-3
D: NA
size: once
V: TRBV28
DNA: TGTGCCAGTAGGACTGCAGGGAGTGGGGGGTTCGCAGATACGCAGTATTTT
CDR3: CASRTAGSGGFADTQYF

J: TRBJ2-7
D: TRBD1
size: NA
V: TRBV6-5
DNA: TGTGCCAGCACCAAGACAGGGATAGGGATCGAGCAGTACTTC
CDR3: CASTKTGIGIEQYF

J: TRBJ2-7
D: TRBD1
size: NA
V: TRBV28
DNA: TGTGCCAGCAGCCTAACCGGGACAGTGTACGAGCAGTACTTC
CDR3: CASSLTGTVYEQYF

J: TRBJ1-2
D: NA
size: NA
V: TRBV10-3
DNA: TGTGCCATCACTAGAGGGGGGGGCGGCTACACCTTC
CDR3: CAITRGGGGYTF

J: TRBJ1-1
D: TRBD1
size: NA
V: TRBV28
DNA: TGTGCCAGCAGTTTAAGGGACAGCAACACTGAAGCTTTCTTT
CDR3: CASSLRDSNTEAFF

J: TRBJ2-3
D: NA
size: NA
V: TRBV5-1
DNA: TGCGCCAGCAGCTTGGGACGGCGGGAACTAACGGATACGCAGTATTTT
CDR3: CASSLGRRELTDTQYF

J: TRBJ1-1
D: NA
size: NA
V: TRBV7-9
DNA: TGTGCCAGCAGCCTAGTGACGGGGGGGTTCACTGAAGCTTTCTTT
CDR3: CASSLVTGGFTEAFF

J: TRBJ1-5
D: TRBD1
size: NA
V: TRBV19
DNA: TGTGCCAGTAGTATAGGTCGACAGGGGAATCAGCCCCAGCATTTT
CDR3: CASSIGRQGNQPQHF

J: TRBJ2-2
D: TRBD2
size: NA
V: TRBV9
DNA: TGTGCCAGCAGTGGTGCGGGAGGCACCGGGGAGCTGTTTTTT
CDR3: CASSGAGGTGELFF

J: TRBJ2-5
D: TRBD2
size: NA
V: TRBV6-5
DNA: TGTGCCAGCAGGGTAGCGGGAGGGCGGGAGCAGTACTTC
CDR3: CASRVAGGREQYF

J: TRBJ1-2
D: NA
size: few
V: TRBV19
DNA: TGTGCCAGTAGTATAGCCGCCAGTTCTTATTATGGCTACACCTTC
CDR3: CASSIAASSYYGYTF

J: TRBJ2-7
D: NA
size: NA
V: TRBV7-9
DNA: TGTGCCATCCTCCGCGAGACAGTCGGTTACTACGAGCAGTACTTC
CDR3: CAILRETVGYYEQYF

J: TRBJ2-7
D: NA
size: NA
V: TRBV15
DNA: TGTGCCACCAGCGCCGGTTACGAGCAGTACTTC
CDR3: CATSAGYEQYF

J: TRBJ1-5
D: NA
size: NA
V: TRBV18
DNA: TGTGCCAGCTCAGCAGGGAACAGCAATCAGCCCCAGCATTTT
CDR3: CASSAGNSNQPQHF

J: TRBJ2-2
D: NA
size: once
V: TRBV29-1
DNA: TGCAGCGTTGAAGGGACTCCGAACACCGGGGAGCTGTTTTTT
CDR3: CSVEGTPNTGELFF

J: TRBJ2-7
D: TRBD2
size: NA
V: TRBV28
DNA: TGTGCCAGCTCCCTAGCGGGAGCATACGAGCAGTACTTC
CDR3: CASSLAGAYEQYF

J: TRBJ1-4
D: TRBD1
size: NA
V: TRBV28
DNA: TGTGCCAGCAGGTCCTCGACAGGGACTAATGAAAAACTGTTTTTT
CDR3: CASRSSTGTNEKLFF

J: TRBJ2-1
D: TRBD2
size: once
V: TRBV19
DNA: TGTGCCAGTAGCCCCGGACTAGCGGGAGGGCCGCGAAATGAGCAGTTCTTC
CDR3: CASSPGLAGGPRNEQFF

J: TRBJ2-7
D: TRBD1
size: NA
V: TRBV18
DNA: TGTGCCAGCTCACCGGGACAGGGTACCGTTGGGCAGTACTTC
CDR3: CASSPGQGTVGQYF

J: TRBJ2-7
D: NA
size: NA
V: TRBV11-2
DNA: TGTGCCAGCAGCCCACGCCTCGCGGGTTTCTCCTACGAGCAGTACTTC
CDR3: CASSPRLAGFSYEQYF

J: TRBJ1-4
D: NA
size: NA
V: TRBV19
DNA: TGTGCCAGTACGGAGGGAGGCTTGGGTGAAAAACTGTTTTTT
CDR3: CASTEGGLGEKLFF

J: TRBJ1-1
D: NA
size: once
V: TRBV10-3
DNA: TGTGCCATCAACGGGGAGGGATTCCCGGCTGAAGCTTTCTTT
CDR3: CAINGEGFPAEAFF

J: TRBJ1-1
D: TRBD1
size: once
V: TRBV14
DNA: TGTGCCAGCAGCCCCCGGCGGACAGGGTCTACTGAAGCTTTCTTT
CDR3: CASSPRRTGSTEAFF

J: TRBJ2-2
D: NA
size: NA
V: TRBV19
DNA: TGTGCCAGTAGTATTGCACTTAACACCGGGGAGCTGTTTTTT
CDR3: CASSIALNTGELFF

J: TRBJ1-2
D: NA
size: NA
V: TRBV5-4
DNA: TGTGCCAGCAGCTTGTGGGGCGGCAGGCATGGCTACACCTTC
CDR3: CASSLWGGRHGYTF

J: TRBJ2-7
D: NA
size: NA
V: TRBV2
DNA: TGTGCCAGCATGAGGGTTACAAGCTCCTACGAGCAGTACTTC
CDR3: CASMRVTSSYEQYF

J: TRBJ1-1
D: TRBD1
size: once
V: TRBV7-9
DNA: TGTGCCAGCAGCTCTACCCCGGACAGGGATAACACTGAAGCTTTCTTT
CDR3: CASSSTPDRDNTEAFF

J: TRBJ2-3
D: NA
size: NA
V: TRBV6-6
DNA: TGTGCCAGCAGAAACAGGGTACAGGCAGATACGCAGTATTTT
CDR3: CASRNRVQADTQYF

J: TRBJ2-3
D: TRBD1
size: NA
V: TRBV6-5
DNA: TGTGCCAGCAGTTACATCCGGGACAGGGGTCCAGATACGCAGTATTTT
CDR3: CASSYIRDRGPDTQYF

J: TRBJ2-6
D: TRBD1
size: NA
V: TRBV19
DNA: TGTGCCAGTAGTCCCGGGACAGCTGCCTCTGGGGCCAACGTCCTGACTTTC
CDR3: CASSPGTAASGANVLTF

J: TRBJ1-5
D: NA
size: NA
V: TRBV19
DNA: TGTGCCAGTAGTATTACCGTGGCAAGCAATCAGCCCCAGCATTTT
CDR3: CASSITVASNQPQHF

J: TRBJ2-7
D: TRBD2
size: NA
V: TRBV27
DNA: TGTGCCAGCAGTTTAAGAGGAGCGGGAGATGGGGAGCAGTACTTC
CDR3: CASSLRGAGDGEQYF

J: TRBJ2-3
D: NA
size: NA
V: TRBV4-1
DNA: TGCGCCAGCGGCACCACAGATACGCAGTATTTT
CDR3: CASGTTDTQYF